This T cell receptor beta chain was captured by sequencing in a study of blood T cell repertoires in COVID-19. Study-wide background: There were acute and convalescent COVID-19 samples, and they came from the United States, Italy and Spain. The analysed material was cDNA or gDNA that came from T cells, B-cell-depleted T cells, or PBMCs.

In the original workflow: Reference gene primers were amplified, and this amplification served to estimate nucleated cell counts. Clones were read by immunoSEQ multiplex PCR, and TCRdb kept only the in-frame ones, dropping some. That table supplies the V and J calls and clone size; D and trimming were determined from the DNA. The table lists 160,000 or so clones, approximately 79% of them singletons. Trimming cost V 4 bases and J 0 bases, with 9 bases left between them. Germline loops: CDR1 KGHDR, CDR2 SFDVKD. This CDR3 region has 15 residues. The chain joins TRBV24-1 to TRBJ1-5; maybe TRBD1 (6 bases). This clonotype was obtained from a woman at least 80 years old with acute or convalescent COVID-19. Sequencing was carried out using peripheral blood. The CDR3 nucleotides read TGTGCCACCAGTGACACAGGGCTTAGCAATCAGCCCCAGCATTTT. Protein: CATSDTGLSNQPQHF.